The clone carrying this T cell receptor (beta chain) was seen at least ten times. The data are from a study of regulatory T cells in long-lasting Graves disease. Arm-PCR of CDR3 regions and iRepertoire HTBI primers were used to build TCR beta libraries. TCRdb used MiXCR to reprocess the multiplex PCR reads, holding one entry per CDR3 protein. The sample consists of 350,000 to 550,000 distinct CDR3 sequences, 14% to 15% of them appearing once. The length of the CDR3 is 12 residues. Germline V gives CDR1 DFQATT, CDR2 SNEGSKA (reference sequence). V lost 5 bases and J lost 2, with 9 bases in between. As to time point: newly diagnosed GD, antithyroid drugs for less than 3 months. PBMC-derived RNA was used for the TCR library. Patients were enrolled at an endocrinology department in Xi'an, China. These data were also reused for a study on T cells in Graves' hyperthyroidism and ophthalmopathy. As reported in that work: Uncontrolled infection, other autoimmune disease, pregnancy or lactation excluded patients. During a first-round RT-PCR of the TCR CDR3, the HTBI primer set was used.

This chain joins TRBV20-1 and TRBJ2-5; D unresolved. This material consisted of peripheral blood mononuclear cells (PBMCs), taken at new diagnosis, from a patient treated with antithyroid drugs. This clonotype was sampled from a woman between 25 and 40 years old with Graves disease. In DNA form, the CDR3 reads TGCAGTGCTTCTCGACTGCAAGAGACCCAGTACTTC. Its translation is CSASRLQETQYF.